A selection of T cell receptor beta chains follows, all from one sample in a study of blood T cell repertoires in COVID-19. Using immunoSEQ multiplex PCR, the repertoire was profiled, and TCRdb retains in-frame clones only, with some absent. The sample consists of 130,000 or so clones, more than 75% of them appearing once. The sample was peripheral blood. The origin of the receptors is a human donor in a cohort sampled during active COVID-19. Both conserved end residues are trimmed from each CDR3. The D gene is left open where the match is weak.

v_gene,d_gene,j_gene,CDR3aa
TRBV3-1/TRBV3-2,.,TRBJ2-1,ASSPAHSHSEQF
TRBV2,.,TRBJ2-7,ASTTDSYEQY
TRBV28,TRBD1,TRBJ1-5,ASAGQTSNQPQH
TRBV4-1,.,TRBJ1-6,ASSQERVRPLH
TRBV6-5,.,TRBJ1-6,ASSVGDSPLH
TRBV5-1,TRBD1,TRBJ2-5,ASSLSQGVRETQY
TRBV18,TRBD2,TRBJ2-7,ASSPFSGDSYEQY
TRBV7-6,.,TRBJ2-7,ASSLGREQY
TRBV2,TRBD1,TRBJ1-4,ASRYRGQGGEKLF
TRBV19,TRBD1,TRBJ2-7,ASSPGQVYEQY
TRBV7-2,TRBD1,TRBJ1-3,ASSLAGGQGANTIY
TRBV6-5,TRBD1,TRBJ2-5,ASSYSTGTGETQY
TRBV7-2,.,TRBJ1-5,ATGQASNQPQH
TRBV3-1/TRBV3-2,.,TRBJ1-1,ASSQDLRSGGTEAF
TRBV5-6,TRBD2,TRBJ2-5,ASSLDSGRAQETQY
TRBV2,.,TRBJ2-3,ASSPSSDTQY